Below are 2 T cell receptor beta chains sequenced from a single sample in a study of T cell responses to AZD1222 COVID-19 vaccine. The method was immunoSEQ multiplex PCR; TCRdb's version includes in-frame clones alone and lacks a portion of them. The profile shows 110,000 to 150,000 clones, roughly 90% of them singletons. The sequencing here drew on peripheral blood, taken on day 0 of AZD1222 vaccination. The receptors shown here come from an adult in good health.

J is TRBJ2-5 and V is TRBV5-1; 7 nucleotides align to TRBD1. The CDR3 extends over 12 amino acids. The junction had 2 bases not matched to a gene; V was cut back by 5 bases and J by 4 bases. CDR1 SGHRS and CDR2 YFSETQ come from the germline V gene. CDR3 sequence: CASSRQGETQYF. CDR3 nucleotides: TGCGCCAGCAGTAGACAGGGAGAGACCCAGTACTTC. Looking up the rest from reference TRBV5-1 and TRBJ2-5 gives the full variable domain: KAGVTQTPRYLIKTRGQQVTLSCSPISGHRSVSWYQQTPGQGLQFLFEYFSETQRNKGNFPGRFSGRQFSNSRSEMNVSTLELGDSALYLCASSRQGETQYFGPGTRLLVL.

The chain joins TRBV9 to TRBJ1-2; D is ambiguous. Looked up from germline, CDR1 is SGDLS and CDR2 is YYNGEE. The CDR3 extends over 12 amino acids. V was cut by 0 bases and J by 1 base, with 1 base left in between. In DNA form, the CDR3 reads TGTGCCAGCAGCGTAGATAACTATGGCTACACCTTC. Amino acid sequence: CASSVDNYGYTF.